This is a list of T cell receptor beta chains from one sample in a study of regulatory T cells in long-lasting Graves disease. Each CDR3 protein gets one entry after TCRdb re-called the multiplex PCR reads with MiXCR. The sample records about 660,000 distinct CDR3 sequences, 30% being singletons. The sequencing here drew on peripheral blood mononuclear cells (PBMCs), taken when the disease was refractory, from a patient treated with antithyroid drugs. These receptors originate from a female donor with Graves disease. Both conserved end residues are part of each CDR3. D genes are given only for firm matches. Expanded clones get a size class; other rows say once, few or many, or leave the size out.

abundance	v_gene	d_gene	j_gene	CDR3nt	CDR3aa
few	TRBV15	.	TRBJ1-3	TGTGCCACCAGCAGAGATAAAGGAAACACCATATATTTT	CATSRDKGNTIYF
few	TRBV30	.	TRBJ1-5	TGTGCCTGGAGTGTCACACCGGCTGGCCAGCCCCAGCATTTT	CAWSVTPAGQPQHF
few	TRBV29-1	.	TRBJ2-2	TGCAGCGGGAGGGACGGGTTCACCGGGGAGCTGTTTTTT	CSGRDGFTGELFF
few	TRBV20-1	.	TRBJ1-5	TGCAGTGCTATTCATGGGGGTGGCAATCAGCCCCAGCATTTT	CSAIHGGGNQPQHF
few	TRBV5-5	TRBD1	TRBJ1-1	TGTGCCAGCAGCTTGCGGACAGGGCTGGGCACTGAAGCTTTCTTT	CASSLRTGLGTEAFF
.	TRBV4-2	.	TRBJ2-7	TGTGCCAGCAGCCCTACAGGGCACCGCCCGGACTACGAGCAGTACTTC	CASSPTGHRPDYEQYF
.	TRBV3-1	.	TRBJ2-7	TGTGCCAGCAGCCAAGGCGCGGGGACGGGAGCGGAGGAGCAGTACTTC	CASSQGAGTGAEEQYF
few	TRBV12-3/TRBV12-4	.	TRBJ1-1	TGTGCCAGCAGTTTATTAACGGGGCCAGGAACTGAAGCTTTCTTT	CASSLLTGPGTEAFF
.	TRBV20-1	.	TRBJ2-7	TGCAGTGCTAGACCGGATCCGGGACACTCCTACGAGCAGTACTTC	CSARPDPGHSYEQYF
once	TRBV27	.	TRBJ1-4	TGTGCCAGTCACGGGGGGTCTAATGAAAAACTGTTTTTT	CASHGGSNEKLFF
many	TRBV6-5	.	TRBJ1-1	TGTGCCAGCAGTTACTCACAAGGGGTGAACACTGAAGCTTTCTTT	CASSYSQGVNTEAFF
many	TRBV2	.	TRBJ1-1	TGTGCCAGCAATCACAGGGAAGGCACTGAAGCTTTCTTT	CASNHREGTEAFF
many	TRBV2	.	TRBJ1-2	TGTGCCAGCAGTGGAGGGAACAGGGTCTATGGCTACACCTTC	CASSGGNRVYGYTF
few	TRBV28	TRBD2	TRBJ2-5	TGTGCCAGCAGTTTATCCCCTTCGTGGGCGGGAGGGGAAGAGACCCAGTACTTC	CASSLSPSWAGGEETQYF
few	TRBV27	TRBD2	TRBJ2-2	TGTGCCAGCAGACCCTTCGGGCTAGCGGTTAACACCGGGGAGCTGTTTTTT	CASRPFGLAVNTGELFF
many	TRBV20-1	.	TRBJ1-1	TGCAGTGCTAGAACGGAAGACACTGAAGCTTTCTTT	CSARTEDTEAFF
.	TRBV7-7	.	TRBJ2-5	TGTGCCAGCAGCCGTGATCCGGGGCTGACCCAGTACTTC	CASSRDPGLTQYF
few	TRBV2	TRBD2	TRBJ2-5	TGTGCCAGCAGTGAAGCCCGGGGGACTAAGGGATTC	CASSEARGTKGF
.	TRBV24-1	.	TRBJ1-1	TGTGCCACCAGTGATTTAGGATTAGCGGCAGGGGACACTCCCGAGGCTTTCTTT	CATSDLGLAAGDTPEAFF
.	TRBV28	.	TRBJ1-5	TGTGCCACCAATCCAACAGGTCCCCAGCCCCAGCATTTT	CATNPTGPQPQHF
few	TRBV20-1	TRBD2	TRBJ2-5	TGCAGTGCCGGACTAGCGGGAGAGGAGACCCAGTACTTC	CSAGLAGEETQYF
few	TRBV6-1	.	TRBJ2-5	TGTGCCAGCAGTGAACTCACGGGGGGCGCGGAGACCCAGTACTTC	CASSELTGGAETQYF
once	TRBV6-2/TRBV6-3	.	TRBJ1-1	TGTGCCAGCAGTTACAGGTCAGGGTTGACTGAAGCTTTCTTT	CASSYRSGLTEAFF
few	TRBV7-9	.	TRBJ1-2	TGTGCCAGCAGCTTGCAGGCTGGCGGCTACACCTTC	CASSLQAGGYTF
.	TRBV20-1	TRBD1	TRBJ1-2	TGCAGTGCTCGAGGGTTAAAGCTGGGACAGGGTGATGGGTATTATGGCTACACCTTC	CSARGLKLGQGDGYYGYTF
.	TRBV14	TRBD1	TRBJ2-2	TGTGCCAGCAGCGGACGGACAGGAGGTATCGGGGAGCTGTTTTTT	CASSGRTGGIGELFF
.	TRBV19	.	TRBJ2-7	TGTGCCAGTAGTTTAGGGGGACATAACCACGAGCAGTACTTC	CASSLGGHNHEQYF
.	TRBV11-2	.	TRBJ1-1	TGTGCCAGCAGCGCGACAACCCTGAACACTGAAGCTTTCTTT	CASSATTLNTEAFF
many	TRBV6-1	.	TRBJ2-5	TGTGCCAGCACCTACGGGACATATGAAGAGACCCAGTACTTC	CASTYGTYEETQYF
many	TRBV19	TRBD2	TRBJ2-5	TGTGCCAGTTCATCCCCGGGGGGGCGGGAGACCCAGTACTTC	CASSSPGGRETQYF
few	TRBV10-3	TRBD2	TRBJ2-1	TGTGCCATCAGCGCCCCCACCGGGACTAGCGACCACCTTTCCTACAATGAGCAGTTCTTC	CAISAPTGTSDHLSYNEQFF
many	TRBV12-3/TRBV12-4	.	TRBJ1-5	TGTGCCAGCAGTATTTATTACGGACAGCCCGTTGCCGACCAGCCCCAGCATTTT	CASSIYYGQPVADQPQHF
many	TRBV7-3	.	TRBJ1-1	TGTGCCAGCAGCTTAACCCCGGGCACTGAAGCTTTCTTT	CASSLTPGTEAFF
.	TRBV7-6	TRBD1	TRBJ1-3	TGTGCCAGCAGCCCACACCCTGGACAGGGAAACTCTGGAAACACCATATATTTT	CASSPHPGQGNSGNTIYF
few	TRBV11-2	.	TRBJ1-5	TGTGCCAGCAGCTTAGACAGGGAACAGCCCCAGCATTTT	CASSLDREQPQHF
.	TRBV6-1	.	TRBJ1-5	TGTGCCAGCAGCTCTACGTATAATCAGCCCCAGCATTTT	CASSSTYNQPQHF
few	TRBV19	.	TRBJ1-2	TGTGCCAGTAGTGCGACATCTTATGGCTACACCTTC	CASSATSYGYTF
few	TRBV11-1	.	TRBJ1-1	TGTGCCAGCAGCTTAGTTCCACTCCGGGACACTGAAGCTTTCTTT	CASSLVPLRDTEAFF
few	TRBV20-1	.	TRBJ1-5	TGCAGTGCTATTCAAGGAAATAGCAATCAGCCCCAGCATTTT	CSAIQGNSNQPQHF
.	TRBV30	.	TRBJ2-2	TGTGCCTGGAGCGCAGGGGTGCCCGGGGAGCTGTTTTTT	CAWSAGVPGELFF
.	TRBV19	.	TRBJ1-5	TGTGCCAGTAGTATATGGAAGGGGCAGGGTCGAGTTCAGCCCCAGCATTTT	CASSIWKGQGRVQPQHF
few	TRBV6-5	.	TRBJ2-7	TGTGCCAGCAGTTCTCTTAGATTCCCTCCCTACGAGCAGTACTTC	CASSSLRFPPYEQYF
many	TRBV2	.	TRBJ2-5	TGTGCCAGCAGTGAGAGACAGACCCGACAAGAGACCCAGTACTTC	CASSERQTRQETQYF
.	TRBV6-9	.	TRBJ2-5	TGTGCCAGCAGTTACCAACAGGGGCGGGGAGAGACCCGGTACTTC	CASSYQQGRGETRYF
.	TRBV12-3/TRBV12-4	.	TRBJ1-5	TGTGCCAGCAGTCCAGGGGAACGAACGCCCCAGCATTTT	CASSPGERTPQHF
.	TRBV5-1	TRBD1	TRBJ1-2	TGCGCCAGCAGCCGGGACAGGAATACTAACTATGGCTACACCTTC	CASSRDRNTNYGYTF
few	TRBV20-1	.	TRBJ1-6	TGCAGTGCTAGACAGTCTCTCTCCTATAATTCACCCCTCCACTTT	CSARQSLSYNSPLHF
.	TRBV19	.	TRBJ2-7	TGTGCCAGTAGTATAGTTGCAGGATCCTACGAGCAGTACTTC	CASSIVAGSYEQYF
.	TRBV24-1	.	TRBJ1-1	TGTGCCACCAGTGACCCCCCCACAAGTCGGGGAGCTTTCTTT	CATSDPPTSRGAFF
few	TRBV7-9	.	TRBJ2-2	TGTGCCAGCAGCTTAGGACATAGGACCGGGGAGCTGTTTTTT	CASSLGHRTGELFF
.	TRBV7-2	.	TRBJ2-7	TGTGCCAGCAGATTAGAACTAGGCAGGAGCGAGCAGTACTTC	CASRLELGRSEQYF
.	TRBV19	TRBD2	TRBJ2-7	TGTGCCAGTAGTATGGGACTAGCGGGAGGGTCCTACGAGCAGTACTTC	CASSMGLAGGSYEQYF
few	TRBV3-1	.	TRBJ2-5	TGTGCCAGCAGCCTGGCGGCGACGGGCCAAGAGACCCAGTACTTC	CASSLAATGQETQYF
many	TRBV20-1	TRBD1	TRBJ1-4	TGCAGTGCTGATTCCCCAGGGGGAGTTAATGAAAAACTGTTTTTT	CSADSPGGVNEKLFF
.	TRBV11-2	.	TRBJ2-7	TGTGCCAGCAGCTTAGTGGAGGGGGATGTCGGGCAGTACTTC	CASSLVEGDVGQYF